These 7 T cell receptor beta chains came from one sample sequenced in a study of T cell repertoires in cytomegalovirus infection. For these TCRs, the target antigens are not known. TCRdb reanalysed the reads using MiXCR and keeps one entry per CDR3 protein. Counted here are 900,000 to 950,000 distinct CDR3 sequences, roughly 31% occurring once; the ten biggest clones make up about an eighth. This material consisted of cultured CD8+ T cells from PBMCs, taken from culture after CMV antigen stimulation. Receptor source: a human donor in good health (CMV status not recorded). Some clones in this sample may be carry-over from other donors' samples.

J is TRBJ2-2 and V is TRBV6-2 or TRBV6-3; TRBD1 matches at 9 bases. This CDR3 contains 15 residues. V was clipped by 5 bases and J by 11 bases; unmatched bases: 12. Germline V lookup: CDR1 MNHEY, CDR2 SVGEGT. CDR3 amino acids: CASSRTDRGASELFF. For the CDR3, the DNA is TGTGCCAGCAGTCGTACGGACAGGGGAGCGAGCGAGCTGTTTTTT.

The chain is built from TRBV12-3 or TRBV12-4 and TRBJ2-5, with D tentatively TRBD1 (8 bases). Between the trimmed V and J ends, which lost 6 bases and 2 bases, there was a span of 19 bases. This CDR3 is 16 amino acids long. The DNA for the CDR3 is TGTGCCAGCAGCCTAGGACAGGGAGGGAGGCAAGAGACCCAGTACTTC. Residues: CASSLGQGGRQETQYF.

This clonotype occurred many times. The gene calls are TRBV12-3 or TRBV12-4 and TRBJ1-2, with D uncertain. The CDR3 contains 13 residues. Between the trimmed V and J ends, which lost 3 bases and 1 base, there was a span of 6 bases. The CDR3 protein is CASSFTRNYGYTF. CDR3 DNA: TGTGCCAGCAGTTTCACACGTAACTATGGCTACACCTTC.

The chain uses TRBV4-1 and TRBJ2-1, with 10 nucleotides matching TRBD2. The trim removed 0 bases at V and 5 bases at J, leaving 13 bases unmatched. The CDR3 consists of 19 residues. Germline V gives CDR1 MGHRA, CDR2 YSYEKL. DNA of the CDR3: TGCGCCAGCAGCCAAGATGTAGTACGAGCGGGGGGGAAGAACAATGAGCAGTTCTTC. Residues: CASSQDVVRAGGKNNEQFF.

There are a few counts of this clonotype. The gene calls are TRBV12-3 or TRBV12-4 and TRBJ1-2, with D tentatively TRBD1 (5 bases). The CDR3 has 12 amino acids. Deletions cut 7 bases from V and 4 bases from J, with 10 bases between. CDR3 sequence: CASTGDSYGYTF. CDR3 DNA sequence: TGTGCCAGCACCGGCGACAGCTATGGCTACACCTTC.

This clonotype was seen more than once but under ten times. The CDR3: CASSRPSYSVDTQYF. CDR3 bases: TGTGCCAGCAGTCGACCTAGCTACTCGGTCGATACGCAGTATTTT. The chain recombines TRBV28 with TRBJ2-3; TRBD2 might be the D (5 bases). CDR3 length: 15 residues. V lost 5 bases and J 6 bases, leaving 18 bases between the germline ends. Per germline, CDR1 MDHEN and CDR2 SYDVKM.

A few counts support this clonotype. CDR3 protein: CASMPPSYNEQFF. In DNA form, the CDR3 reads TGTGCCAGCATGCCGCCGTCCTACAATGAGCAGTTCTTC. V gene TRBV27 combines with J gene TRBJ2-1; D is unresolved. Germline V gene lookup returns CDR1 MNHEY and CDR2 SMNVEV (reference sequence). The V gene lost 7 bases and the J gene lost 1 base, with 8 bases spanning the gap. This CDR3 comprises 13 residues.